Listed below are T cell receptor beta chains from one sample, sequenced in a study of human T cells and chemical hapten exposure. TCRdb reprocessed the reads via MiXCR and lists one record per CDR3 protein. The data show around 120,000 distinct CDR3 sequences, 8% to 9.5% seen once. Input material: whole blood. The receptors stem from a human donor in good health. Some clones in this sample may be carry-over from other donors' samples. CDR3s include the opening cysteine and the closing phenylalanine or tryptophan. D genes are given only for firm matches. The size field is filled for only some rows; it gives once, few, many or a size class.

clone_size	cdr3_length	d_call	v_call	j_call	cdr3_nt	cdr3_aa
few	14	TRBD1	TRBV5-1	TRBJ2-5	TGCGCCAGCAGCCTTGAGGCAGGGGGAGAGACCCAGTACTTC	CASSLEAGGETQYF
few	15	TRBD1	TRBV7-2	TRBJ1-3	TGTGCCAGCAGCTTAGGGCAGGGGGCTGGAAACACCATATATTTT	CASSLGQGAGNTIYF
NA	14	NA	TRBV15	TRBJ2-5	TGTGCCACCAGCAAACGTGGAGGGGGAGAGACCCAGTACTTC	CATSKRGGGETQYF
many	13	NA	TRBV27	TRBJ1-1	TGTGCCAGCAGCCTCACTAAAGGGCCTGAAGCTTTCTTT	CASSLTKGPEAFF
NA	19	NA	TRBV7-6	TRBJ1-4	TGTGCCAGCAGCAACGTCGTGGTTGGGTTTGAGGGTATTCATGAAAAACTGTTTTTT	CASSNVVVGFEGIHEKLFF
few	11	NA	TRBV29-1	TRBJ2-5	TGCAGCGTTGTGAGGGGGGAGACCCAGTACTTC	CSVVRGETQYF
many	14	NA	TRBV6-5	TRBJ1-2	TGTGCCAGCAGTTACGGCGGCCAGCCCTATGGCTACACCTTC	CASSYGGQPYGYTF
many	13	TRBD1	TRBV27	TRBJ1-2	TGTGCCAGCAGCCCGACAGGGAACTATGGCTACACCTTC	CASSPTGNYGYTF
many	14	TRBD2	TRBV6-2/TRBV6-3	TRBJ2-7	TGTGCCAGCAGGGGACACGGCGGGGGGTACGAGCAGTACTTC	CASRGHGGGYEQYF
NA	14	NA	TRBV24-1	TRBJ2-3	TGTGCCACCAGTGACAGTGGGGCGGCAGATACGCAGTATTTT	CATSDSGAADTQYF
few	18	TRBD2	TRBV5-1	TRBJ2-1	TGCGCCAGCAGCTTTGGTTGGAGCCGGACTAGCGGGAGGAATGAGCAGTTCTTC	CASSFGWSRTSGRNEQFF
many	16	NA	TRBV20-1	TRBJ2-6	TGCAGTGCACCGGATACCGGGTCCTCTGGGGCCAACGTCCTGACTTTC	CSAPDTGSSGANVLTF
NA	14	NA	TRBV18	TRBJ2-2	TGTGCCAGCTCACTCGTGGAGGGGCCCGGGGAGCTGTTTTTT	CASSLVEGPGELFF
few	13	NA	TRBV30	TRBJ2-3	TGTGCCTGGAGTGAGGGTAGCACAGATACGCAGTATTTT	CAWSEGSTDTQYF
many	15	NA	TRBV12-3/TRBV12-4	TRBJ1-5	TGTGCCAGCAGACTTGGCAGACCCGTTAATCAGCCCCAGCATTTT	CASRLGRPVNQPQHF
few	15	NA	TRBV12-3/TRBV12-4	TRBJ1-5	TGTGCCAGCAGTTCAACCCCGCAGGGGAATCAGCCCCAGCATTTT	CASSSTPQGNQPQHF
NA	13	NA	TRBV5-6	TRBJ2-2	TGTGCCAGCAGCTTCGGGGGCGCCGGGGAGCTGTTTTTT	CASSFGGAGELFF
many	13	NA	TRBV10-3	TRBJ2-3	TGTGCCATCCGGGGGAGGGGGAGAGATACGCAGTATTTT	CAIRGRGRDTQYF
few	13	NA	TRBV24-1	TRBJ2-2	TGTGCCACCAGATCAGGGGTTACCGGGGAGCTGTTTTTT	CATRSGVTGELFF
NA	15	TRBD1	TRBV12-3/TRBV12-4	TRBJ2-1	TGTGCCAGCACCGAGGGAACAGGGGGCCGCGATGAGCAGTTCTTC	CASTEGTGGRDEQFF
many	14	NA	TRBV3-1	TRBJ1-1	TGTGCCAGCAGCCAACAGGGAGCGAACACTGAAGCTTTCTTT	CASSQQGANTEAFF
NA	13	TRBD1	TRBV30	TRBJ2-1	TGTGCCTGGGGGGGACAGTCCTACAATGAGCAGTTCTTC	CAWGGQSYNEQFF
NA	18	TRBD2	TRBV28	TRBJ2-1	TGTGCCAGCAGTTTAAATACGGGAGCGGGACTAGCCCGCAATGAGCAGTTCTTC	CASSLNTGAGLARNEQFF
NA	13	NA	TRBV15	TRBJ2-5	TGTGCCACCAGCAGAGTCTCCCAAGAGACCCAGTACTTC	CATSRVSQETQYF
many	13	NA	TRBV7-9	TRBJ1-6	TGTGCCAGCAGGTCGCCGGGACAATCACCCCTCCACTTT	CASRSPGQSPLHF
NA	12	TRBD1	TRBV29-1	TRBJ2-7	TGCAGCGTTGAGGCAGGGGGCTACGAGCAGTACTTC	CSVEAGGYEQYF
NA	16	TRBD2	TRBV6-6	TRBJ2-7	TGTGCCAGCAGCCGACAGTTAGCGGGAGCCACCTACGAGCAGTACTTC	CASSRQLAGATYEQYF
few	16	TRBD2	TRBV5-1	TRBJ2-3	TGCGCCAGCAGCATCCCGGGACTAGCGGTCACAGATACGCAGTATTTT	CASSIPGLAVTDTQYF
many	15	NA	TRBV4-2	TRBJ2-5	TGTGCCAGCAGCCGAAGCCTGGTCAACCAAGAGACCCAGTACTTC	CASSRSLVNQETQYF
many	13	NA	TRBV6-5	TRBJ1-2	TGTGCCAGCAGTCGCGCCGACACGTATGGCTACACCTTC	CASSRADTYGYTF
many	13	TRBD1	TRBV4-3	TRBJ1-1	TGCGCCAGCAGCCGGACAGGACAAACTGAAGCTTTCTTT	CASSRTGQTEAFF
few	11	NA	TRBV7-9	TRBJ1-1	TGTGCCAGCAGCTTAGACGGTGAAGCTTTCTTT	CASSLDGEAFF
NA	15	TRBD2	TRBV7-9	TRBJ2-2	TGTGCCAGCAGCCGGACTAGCGGGAACACCGGGGAGCTGTTTTTT	CASSRTSGNTGELFF
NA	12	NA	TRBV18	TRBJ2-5	TGTGCCAGCTCACCCGGACAAGAGACCCAGTACTTC	CASSPGQETQYF
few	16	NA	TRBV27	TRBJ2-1	TGTGCCAGCAGTTTATCTACAGAAGCTTACTACAATGAGCAGTTCTTC	CASSLSTEAYYNEQFF
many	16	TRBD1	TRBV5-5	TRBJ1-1	TGTGCCAGCAGCTTGGTCGGACAGGGGGCGAACACTGAAGCTTTCTTT	CASSLVGQGANTEAFF
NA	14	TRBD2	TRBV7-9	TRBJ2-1	TGTGCCCACACGTCCGGGACTAGCGGCGATGAGCAGTTCTTC	CAHTSGTSGDEQFF
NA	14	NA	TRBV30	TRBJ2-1	TGTGCCTGGAGTGTATGGGGCGGATACAATGAGCAGTTCTTC	CAWSVWGGYNEQFF
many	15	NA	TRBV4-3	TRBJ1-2	TGCGCCAGCAGCCAAGTTCCGGGGCCTAACTATGGCTACACCTTC	CASSQVPGPNYGYTF
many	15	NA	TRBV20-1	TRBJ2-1	TGCAGTGCTAGAGATCTGGGGCCAACCTACAATGAGCAGTTCTTC	CSARDLGPTYNEQFF
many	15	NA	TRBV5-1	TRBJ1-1	TGCGCCAGCAGCACTCCAGGGGCGCCGAACACTGAAGCTTTCTTT	CASSTPGAPNTEAFF
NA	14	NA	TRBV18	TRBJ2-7	TGTGCCAGCTCGATGGGACAACTCCGTTACGAGCAGTACTTC	CASSMGQLRYEQYF
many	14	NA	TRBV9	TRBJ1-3	TGTGCCAGCAGCGAAGTCCTCTCTGGAAACACCATATATTTT	CASSEVLSGNTIYF
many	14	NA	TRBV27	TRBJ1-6	TGTGCCAGCAGTTTATCGAGAAGGGATTCACCCCTCCACTTT	CASSLSRRDSPLHF